Listed here is a single T cell receptor beta chain. This entry comes from a study of monozygotic twins with inflammatory bowel disease. There are 12 residues in the CDR3. Germline V gene sequence: CDR1 SGHDT, CDR2 YYEEEE. TCRdb re-called the 5' RACE reads and catalogs CDR3 proteins one per entry, DNA excluded. Listed are tens of thousands of distinct CDR3 sequences; about 7.4% falls within the top ten. Sequencing was carried out using blood. J is TRBJ2-7 and V is TRBV5-6; TCRdb names TRBD1, which stays unverified in the absence of DNA. The source is a human donor with ulcerative colitis or Crohn's disease, or a healthy co-twin of an affected twin (not recorded which). CDR3 residues: CASSQTGHEQYF. The complete variable domain, with remaining parts taken from reference TRBV5-6 and TRBJ2-7, reads DAGVTQSPTHLIKTRGQQVTLRCSPKSGHDTVSWYQQALGQGPQFIFQYYEEEERQRGNFPDRFSGHQFPNYSSELNVNALLLGDSALYLCASSQTGHEQYFGPGTRLTVT.